Here is one TCR beta chain with its context. Random hexamers were used to reverse transcribe an amount of 0.5 to 1 ug RNA. The method of amplification for TCR beta CDR3 was immunoSEQ multiplex PCR, covering 54 Vbeta and 13 Jbeta. From the immunoSEQ multiplex PCR reads, TCRdb called clonotypes with MiXCR, one entry per CDR3 protein. The sample has roughly 180,000 distinct CDR3 sequences, less than 95% seen once; the top ten hold approximately 0.098%. V gave up 7 bases and J gave up 7 bases, with 10 bases separating them. The germline CDR1 and CDR2 sequences are MNHEY and SMNVEV (reference sequence). CDR3 length: 11 residues. The controls, all healthy donors, were matched for age and sex. In contrast to the negatively isolated CD8+ and CD4+ T cells, TEMRA cells were FACS-enriched. This entry is derived from a study of CD8 T cells in Susac syndrome.

Sequencing was performed on CD4+ T cells from PBMCs. This sequence joins TRBV27 and TRBJ2-5, with unresolved D. The clonotype was recovered from a human donor in good health. CDR3 residues: CASTPDGTQYF. CDR3 DNA: TGTGCCAGCACCCCAGACGGGACCCAGTACTTC.